These 5 T cell receptor beta chains share one sample of origin, sequenced in a study of blood T cells in healthy people across ages. A second 7 to 11 cycle PCR used barcoded and J-beta primers. A single record per CDR3 protein comes from TCRdb applying MiXCR to the 5' RACE reads. The sample yields around 900,000 distinct CDR3 sequences, about 28% seen once. Material: blood. These receptors originate from a woman older than 75 in good health.

With respect to this clonotype: Its ends do not fully match the called genes, so a read error is possible. The rearrangement uses TRBV7-9 and TRBJ1-2; D remains unclear. The CDR3 has 14 residues. Per the germline V gene, CDR1 is SEHNR and CDR2 is FQNEAQ (reference sequence). CDR3 DNA: TGTGCCAGCAGCTTAGCTTCCATTAACTATGGCCACACCTTC. Translating it yields CASSLASINYGHTF.

This clonotype was recorded at least ten times. V usage is TRBV20-1 and J usage is TRBJ2-5; no firm D call. This CDR3 spans 11 amino acids. The germline V gene has CDR1 DFQATT and CDR2 SNEGSKA (reference sequence). Trimming cost V 3 bases and J 9 bases, with 11 bases left between them. The CDR3 is CSASPEKAQYF. Here the CDR3 DNA reads TGCAGTGCTAGTCCTGAGAAGGCCCAGTACTTC.

This clonotype was detected only a few times. The chain employs TRBV6-2 or TRBV6-3 and TRBJ1-1; D remains unclear. Germline V gives CDR1 MNHEY, CDR2 SVGEGT. CDR3 length: 15 amino acids. Trimming cost V 0 bases and J 1 base, with 9 bases left between them. CDR3 residues: CASSYSAGSNTEAFF. For the CDR3, the DNA is TGTGCCAGCAGTTACTCGGCAGGATCGAACACTGAAGCTTTCTTT.

As regards this clonotype: A much larger clone differs by one base, so this may be a read error. The V gene is TRBV5-1, the J gene TRBJ2-3; D gene ambiguous. This CDR3 region has 16 residues. Germline V CDR1 and CDR2: SGHRS, YFSETQ. The CDR3 region is CTSSFTQSADTDTQYF. The CDR3 bases are TGCACCAGCAGCTTTACACAGTCGGCTGACACAGATACGCAGTATTTT.

This clonotype was seen many times. This chain joins TRBV4-3 and TRBJ2-5; tentatively, D is TRBD1 (5 bases). The CDR3 spans 17 residues. The germline V gene has CDR1 LGHNA and CDR2 YSLEER. Between the trimmed V and J ends, which lost 1 base and 0 bases, there was a span of 15 bases. The CDR3 nucleotides are TGCGCCAGCAGCCAAGTCGGCCCAGGGTGGGACCAAGAGACCCAGTACTTC. Its translation is CASSQVGPGWDQETQYF.